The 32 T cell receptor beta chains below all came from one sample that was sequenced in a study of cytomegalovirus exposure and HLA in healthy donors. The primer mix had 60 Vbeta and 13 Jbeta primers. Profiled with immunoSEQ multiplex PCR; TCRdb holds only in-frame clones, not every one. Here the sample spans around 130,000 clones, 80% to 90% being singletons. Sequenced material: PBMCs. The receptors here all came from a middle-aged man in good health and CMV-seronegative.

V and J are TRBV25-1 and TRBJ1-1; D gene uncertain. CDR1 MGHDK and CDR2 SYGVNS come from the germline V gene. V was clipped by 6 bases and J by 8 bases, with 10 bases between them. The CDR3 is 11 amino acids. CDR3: CASRRVGEAFF. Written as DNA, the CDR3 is TGTGCCAGCAGGAGGGTGGGCGAAGCTTTCTTT.

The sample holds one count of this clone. CDR3 DNA: TGCAGCGGTAGGGTAGGGGTAATCGGGACTGAAGCTTTCTTT. Translating it yields CSGRVGVIGTEAFF. The gene calls are TRBV29-1 and TRBJ1-1; D perhaps matches TRBD1 (5 bases). This CDR3 comprises 14 residues. Germline V CDR1 and CDR2: SQVTM, ANQGSEA. Trimming removed 7 bases at V and 5 bases at J, with 20 bases between.

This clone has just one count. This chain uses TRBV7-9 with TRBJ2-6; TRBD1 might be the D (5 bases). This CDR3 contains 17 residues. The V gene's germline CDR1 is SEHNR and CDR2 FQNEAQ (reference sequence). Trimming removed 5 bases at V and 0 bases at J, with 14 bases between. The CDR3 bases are TGTGCCAGCAGCCAAAATAAAAGGGGCTCTGGGGCCAACGTCCTGACTTTC. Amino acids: CASSQNKRGSGANVLTF.

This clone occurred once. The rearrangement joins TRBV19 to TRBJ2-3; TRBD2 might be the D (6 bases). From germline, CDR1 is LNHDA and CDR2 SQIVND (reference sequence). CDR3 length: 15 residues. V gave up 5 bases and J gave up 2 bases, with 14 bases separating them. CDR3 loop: CASSSPGLNTDTQYF. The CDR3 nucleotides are TGTGCCAGTAGTTCACCGGGACTCAACACAGATACGCAGTATTTT.

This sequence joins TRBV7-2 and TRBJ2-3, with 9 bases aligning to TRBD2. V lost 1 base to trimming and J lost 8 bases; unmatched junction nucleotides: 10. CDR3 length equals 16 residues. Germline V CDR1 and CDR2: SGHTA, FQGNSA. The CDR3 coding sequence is TGTGCCAGCAGCTTAGATTCTAGCGGGATTACTTCTACGCAGTATTTT. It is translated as CASSLDSSGITSTQYF.

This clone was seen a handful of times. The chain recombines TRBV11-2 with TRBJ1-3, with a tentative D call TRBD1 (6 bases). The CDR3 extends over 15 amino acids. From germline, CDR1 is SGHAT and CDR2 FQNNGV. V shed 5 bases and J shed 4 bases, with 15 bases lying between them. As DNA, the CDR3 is TGTGCCAGCAGCATCCCTACAGGGCCCGGAAACACCATATATTTT. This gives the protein CASSIPTGPGNTIYF.

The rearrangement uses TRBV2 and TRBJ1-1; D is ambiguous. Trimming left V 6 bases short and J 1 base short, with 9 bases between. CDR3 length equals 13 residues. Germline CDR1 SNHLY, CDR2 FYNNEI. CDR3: CASRADGNTEAFF. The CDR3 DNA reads TGTGCCAGCAGAGCGGACGGGAACACTGAAGCTTTCTTT.

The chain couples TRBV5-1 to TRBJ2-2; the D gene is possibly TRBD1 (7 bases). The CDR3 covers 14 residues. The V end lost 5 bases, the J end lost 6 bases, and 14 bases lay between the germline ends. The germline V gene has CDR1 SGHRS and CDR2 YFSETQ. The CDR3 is CASREGAGPGELFF. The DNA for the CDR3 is TGCGCCAGCAGGGAGGGGGCCGGGCCCGGGGAGCTGTTTTTT.

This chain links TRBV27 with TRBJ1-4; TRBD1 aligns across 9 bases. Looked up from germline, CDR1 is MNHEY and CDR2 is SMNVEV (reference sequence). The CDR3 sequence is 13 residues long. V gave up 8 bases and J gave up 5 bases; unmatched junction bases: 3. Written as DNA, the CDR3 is TGTGCCAGCGGGGACAGGGAAAATGAAAAACTGTTTTTT. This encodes CASGDRENEKLFF. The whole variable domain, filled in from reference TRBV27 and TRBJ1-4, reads EAQVTQNPRYLITVTGKKLTVTCSQNMNHEYMSWYRQDPGLGLRQIYYSMNVEVTDKGDVPEGYKVSRKEKRNFPLILESPSPNQTSLYFCASGDRENEKLFFGSGTQLSVL.

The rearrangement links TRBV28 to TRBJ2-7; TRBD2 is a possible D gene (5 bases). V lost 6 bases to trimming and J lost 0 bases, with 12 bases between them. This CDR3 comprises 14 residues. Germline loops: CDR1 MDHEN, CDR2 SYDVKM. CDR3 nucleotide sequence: TGTGCCAGCAGGTTAGCGCGACTCTCCTACGAGCAGTACTTC. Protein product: CASRLARLSYEQYF. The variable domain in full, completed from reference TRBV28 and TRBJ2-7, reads DVKVTQSSRYLVKRTGEKVFLECVQDMDHENMFWYRQDPGLGLRLIYFSYDVKMKEKGDIPEGYSVSREKKERFSLILESASTNQTSMYLCASRLARLSYEQYFGPGTRLTVT.

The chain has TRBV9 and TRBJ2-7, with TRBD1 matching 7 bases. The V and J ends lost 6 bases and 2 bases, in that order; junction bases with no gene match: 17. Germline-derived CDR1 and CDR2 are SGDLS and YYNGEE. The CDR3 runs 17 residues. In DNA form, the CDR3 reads TGTGCCAGCAACCACTCGCCCCGGTCAGGGGGTCCCTACGAGCAGTACTTC. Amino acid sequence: CASNHSPRSGGPYEQYF.

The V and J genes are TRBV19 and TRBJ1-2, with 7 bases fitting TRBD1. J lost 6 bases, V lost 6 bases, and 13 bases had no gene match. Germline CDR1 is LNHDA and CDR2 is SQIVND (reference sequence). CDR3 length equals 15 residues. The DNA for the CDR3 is TGTGCCAGTAGAGTTTTTGCGACAGGGCTGGATGGCTACACCTTC. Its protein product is CASRVFATGLDGYTF.

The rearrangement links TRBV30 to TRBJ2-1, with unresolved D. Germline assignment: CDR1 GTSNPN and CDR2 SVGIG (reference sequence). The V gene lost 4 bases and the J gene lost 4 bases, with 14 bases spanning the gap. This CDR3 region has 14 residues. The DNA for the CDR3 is TGTGCCTGGATAGCCAAGGTATCATACAATGAGCAGTTCTTC. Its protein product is CAWIAKVSYNEQFF.

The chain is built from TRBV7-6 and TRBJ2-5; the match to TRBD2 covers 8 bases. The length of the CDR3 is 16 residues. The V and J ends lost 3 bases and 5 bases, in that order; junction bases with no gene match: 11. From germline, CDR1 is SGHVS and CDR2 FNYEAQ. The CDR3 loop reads CASSLNLGGVGETQYF. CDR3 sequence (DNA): TGTGCCAGCAGCTTGAATCTCGGGGGGGTCGGGGAGACCCAGTACTTC.

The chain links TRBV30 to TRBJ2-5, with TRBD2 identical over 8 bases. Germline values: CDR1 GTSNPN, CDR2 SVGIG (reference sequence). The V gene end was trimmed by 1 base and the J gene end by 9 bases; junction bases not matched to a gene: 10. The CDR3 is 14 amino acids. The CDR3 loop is CAWSGTGGGSAQYF. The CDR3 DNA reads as TGTGCCTGGAGTGGAACGGGAGGGGGATCGGCCCAGTACTTC.

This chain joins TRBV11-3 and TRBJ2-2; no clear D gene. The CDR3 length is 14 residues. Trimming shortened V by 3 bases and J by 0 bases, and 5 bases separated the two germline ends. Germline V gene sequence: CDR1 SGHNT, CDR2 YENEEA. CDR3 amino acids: CASSLSSNTGELFF. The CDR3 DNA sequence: TGTGCCAGCAGCTTGAGTTCGAACACCGGGGAGCTGTTTTTT.

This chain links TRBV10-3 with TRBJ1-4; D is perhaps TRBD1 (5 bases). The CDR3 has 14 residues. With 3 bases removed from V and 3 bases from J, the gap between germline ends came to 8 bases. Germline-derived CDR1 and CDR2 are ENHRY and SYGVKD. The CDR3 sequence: CAISDRRANEKLFF. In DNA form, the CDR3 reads TGTGCCATCAGTGACCGCAGGGCTAATGAAAAACTGTTTTTT.

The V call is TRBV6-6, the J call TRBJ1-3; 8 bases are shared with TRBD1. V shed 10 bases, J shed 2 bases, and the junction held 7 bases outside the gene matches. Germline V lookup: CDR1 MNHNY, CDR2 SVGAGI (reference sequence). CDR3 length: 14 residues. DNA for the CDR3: TGTGCCATCAATCAGGGGGCCGCTGGAAACACCATATATTTT. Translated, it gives CAINQGAAGNTIYF.

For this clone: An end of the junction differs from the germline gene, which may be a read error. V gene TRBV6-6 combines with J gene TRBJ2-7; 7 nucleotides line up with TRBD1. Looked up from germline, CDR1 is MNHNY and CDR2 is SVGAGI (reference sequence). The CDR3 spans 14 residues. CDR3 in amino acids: CTSNIQGQQYEQYF. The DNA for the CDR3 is TGTACCAGCAACATCCAGGGACAGCAATACGAGCAGTACTTC.

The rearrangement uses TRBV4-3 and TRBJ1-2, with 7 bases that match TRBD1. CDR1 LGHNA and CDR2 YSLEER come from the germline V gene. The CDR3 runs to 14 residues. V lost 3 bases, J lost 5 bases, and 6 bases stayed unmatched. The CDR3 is CASSQGAGGYGYTF. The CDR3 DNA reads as TGCGCCAGCAGCCAGGGGGCAGGGGGGTATGGCTACACCTTC.

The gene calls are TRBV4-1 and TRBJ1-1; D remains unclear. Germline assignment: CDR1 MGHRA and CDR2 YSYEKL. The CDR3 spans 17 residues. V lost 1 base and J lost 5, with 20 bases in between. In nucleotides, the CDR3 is TGCGCCAGCAGCCAAGTATCGTTTATTGGGCAGGAAACTGAAGCTTTCTTT. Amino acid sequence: CASSQVSFIGQETEAFF.

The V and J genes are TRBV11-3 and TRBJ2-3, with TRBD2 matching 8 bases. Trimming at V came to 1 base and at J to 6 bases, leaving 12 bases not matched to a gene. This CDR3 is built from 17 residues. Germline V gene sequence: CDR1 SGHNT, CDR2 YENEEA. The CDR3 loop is CASSLGVAGGSVDTQYF. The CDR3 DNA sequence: TGTGCCAGCAGCTTAGGTGTTGCGGGGGGCAGCGTGGATACGCAGTATTTT. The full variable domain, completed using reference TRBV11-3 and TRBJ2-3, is EAGVVQSPRYKIIEKKQPVAFWCNPISGHNTLYWYLQNLGQGPELLIRYENEEAVDDSQLPKDRFSAERLKGVDSTLKIQPAELGDSAVYLCASSLGVAGGSVDTQYFGPGTRLTVL.

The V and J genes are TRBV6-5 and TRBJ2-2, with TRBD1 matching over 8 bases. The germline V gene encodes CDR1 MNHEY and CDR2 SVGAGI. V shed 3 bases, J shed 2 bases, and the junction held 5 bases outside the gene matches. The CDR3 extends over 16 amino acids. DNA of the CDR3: TGTGCCAGCAGTTATCTTGGGACAGGCAACACCGGGGAGCTGTTTTTT. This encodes CASSYLGTGNTGELFF.

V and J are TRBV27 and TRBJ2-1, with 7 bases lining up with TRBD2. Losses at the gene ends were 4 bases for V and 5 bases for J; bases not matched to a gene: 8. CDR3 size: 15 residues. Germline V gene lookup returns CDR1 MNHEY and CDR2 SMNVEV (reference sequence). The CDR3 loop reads CASSYRTGGDNEQFF. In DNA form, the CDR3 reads TGTGCCAGCAGTTATCGGACTGGGGGGGACAATGAGCAGTTCTTC.

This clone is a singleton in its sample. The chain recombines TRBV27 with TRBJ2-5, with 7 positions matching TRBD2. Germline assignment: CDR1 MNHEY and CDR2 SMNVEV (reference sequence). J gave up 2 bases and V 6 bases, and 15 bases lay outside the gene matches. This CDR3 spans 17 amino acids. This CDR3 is CASSLNRPAGFQETQYF. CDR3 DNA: TGTGCCAGCAGCCTAAACCGTCCAGCGGGGTTTCAAGAGACCCAGTACTTC.

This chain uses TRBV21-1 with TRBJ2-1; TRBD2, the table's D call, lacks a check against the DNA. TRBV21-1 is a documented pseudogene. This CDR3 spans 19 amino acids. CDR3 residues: CASKPWLSGRARAYNEQFF. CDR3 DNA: TGTGCCAGCAAACCTTGGCTTAGCGGGAGGGCCAGGGCCTACAATGAGCAGTTCTTC.

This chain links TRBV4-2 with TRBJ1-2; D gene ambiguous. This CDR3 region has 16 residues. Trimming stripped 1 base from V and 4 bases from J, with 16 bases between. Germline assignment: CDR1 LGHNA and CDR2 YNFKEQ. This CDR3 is CASSQVLPGLPYGYTF. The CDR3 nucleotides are TGTGCCAGCAGCCAAGTACTACCCGGGTTACCCTATGGCTACACCTTC.

CDR3 protein: CSVEDPGGIVAFF. CDR3 nucleotides: TGCAGCGTTGAAGATCCAGGGGGTATCGTAGCTTTCTTT. V usage is TRBV29-1 and J usage is TRBJ1-1, with 7 bases identical to TRBD1. The germline CDR1 and CDR2 sequences are SQVTM and ANQGSEA. The CDR3 contains 13 residues. The trim removed 0 bases at V and 10 bases at J, leaving 8 bases unmatched.

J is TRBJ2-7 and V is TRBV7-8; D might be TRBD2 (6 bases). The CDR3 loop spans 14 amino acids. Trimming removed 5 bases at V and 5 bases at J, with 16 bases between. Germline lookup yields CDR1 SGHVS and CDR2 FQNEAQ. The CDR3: CASSLTPWGDEQYF. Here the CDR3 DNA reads TGTGCCAGCAGCCTAACCCCCTGGGGGGACGAGCAGTACTTC.

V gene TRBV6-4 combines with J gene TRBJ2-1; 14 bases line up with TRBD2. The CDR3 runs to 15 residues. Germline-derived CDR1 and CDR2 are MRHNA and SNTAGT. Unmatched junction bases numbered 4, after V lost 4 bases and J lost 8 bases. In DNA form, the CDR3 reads TGTGCCAGCAGTGTTGGGACTAGCGGGAGCCATGAGCAGTTCTTC. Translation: CASSVGTSGSHEQFF.

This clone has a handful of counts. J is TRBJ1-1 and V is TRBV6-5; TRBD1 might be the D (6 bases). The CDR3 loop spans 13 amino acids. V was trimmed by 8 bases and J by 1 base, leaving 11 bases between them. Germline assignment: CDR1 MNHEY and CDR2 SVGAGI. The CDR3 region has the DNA TGTGCCAGCGGCACAGGGCCGAACACTGAAGCTTTCTTT. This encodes CASGTGPNTEAFF.

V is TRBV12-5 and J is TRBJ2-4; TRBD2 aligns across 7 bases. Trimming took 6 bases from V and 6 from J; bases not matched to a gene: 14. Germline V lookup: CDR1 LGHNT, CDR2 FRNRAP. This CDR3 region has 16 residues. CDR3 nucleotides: TGTGCTAGTGGGGAGTGGGGCGGGAGAGGTGGAAACATTCAGTACTTC. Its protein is CASGEWGGRGGNIQYF.